The rows below give T cell receptor beta chains drawn from one sample of a study of blood T cell repertoires in COVID-19. Clones were read by immunoSEQ multiplex PCR, and TCRdb kept only the in-frame ones, dropping some. The data contain over 250,000 clones, more than 75% of them singletons. The sample was PBMCs or T cells enriched from blood (not recorded which). All receptors come from a woman in her 30s who had recovered from COVID-19. CDR3s include the opening cysteine and the closing phenylalanine or tryptophan. D genes are given only for firm matches. For some rows the clone size is stated as once, few or many, or as a class when expanded; others skip it.

cdr3_nt cdr3_aa d_call j_call clone_size v_call
TGTGCCAGCAGTTTCTCTAGGACAGGGGATGAAAAACTGTTTTTT CASSFSRTGDEKLFF TRBD1 TRBJ1-4 . TRBV27
TGTGCCTCCACGGGGGAGCCCCACACAGATACGCAGTATTTT CASTGEPHTDTQYF . TRBJ2-3 . TRBV2
TGTGCCAGCAGCCAAGAAGAGGAGCGGGGGGCCCAAGAGACCCAGTACTTC CASSQEEERGAQETQYF TRBD2 TRBJ2-5 . TRBV3-1/TRBV3-2
TGTGCCAGCAGCTCGACACTCGGACAGGGCCTAGGAAACACCATATATTTT CASSSTLGQGLGNTIYF TRBD1 TRBJ1-3 . TRBV5-4
TGCGCCAGCAGCTTGGGAGGAAGTATTACACAAGAGACCCAGTACTTC CASSLGGSITQETQYF . TRBJ2-5 few TRBV5-1
TGTGCCAGCAGCGAGACAGGCCGTAATGAAAAACTGTTTTTT CASSETGRNEKLFF . TRBJ1-4 . TRBV4-2
TGCGCCAGCAGCCAAGACCCCACAGGGGGCGAGCAGTACTTC CASSQDPTGGEQYF TRBD1 TRBJ2-7 once TRBV4-1
TGTGCCAGCAGTTTCTTTCTAGCGGGGGCGAATGAGCAGTTCTTC CASSFFLAGANEQFF TRBD2 TRBJ2-1 . TRBV27
TGTGCCAGCAGCGTAGCGACTGGGACAGGCCAAGAGACCCAGTACTTC CASSVATGTGQETQYF TRBD1 TRBJ2-5 . TRBV9
TGTGCCAGCTCACCCCGGGGGGTCTCGCCAGATACGCAGTATTTT CASSPRGVSPDTQYF TRBD2 TRBJ2-3 . TRBV18
TGTGCCAGCAGCCAACAGGGGCTCCGGGGTAATTCACCCCTCCACTTT CASSQQGLRGNSPLHF TRBD1 TRBJ1-6 . TRBV2
TGTGCCCCCGTCCGGGGCACCGGGGAGCTGTTTTTT CAPVRGTGELFF . TRBJ2-2 . TRBV7-9
TGTGCCACCCGGGGAATGTCCTCGTCTTCACCCCTCCACTTT CATRGMSSSSPLHF . TRBJ1-6 once TRBV2
TGTGCCAGCAGCCTGCAACGGGGGTACGGAAACACCATATATTTT CASSLQRGYGNTIYF . TRBJ1-3 . TRBV13
TGCGCCAGCAGCAGGGGGGGCCAGGGAGGCTCACCCCTCCACTTT CASSRGGQGGSPLHF . TRBJ1-6 . TRBV5-1
TGCGCCAGCAGCCCGGCGGGGATTTTAGGAAACACCATATATTTT CASSPAGILGNTIYF . TRBJ1-3 . TRBV5-1
TGTGCCAGCAGCTCCCCCACGACAGGGAGCTCCTACAATGAGCAGTTCTTC CASSSPTTGSSYNEQFF TRBD1 TRBJ2-1 . TRBV11-3
TGTGCCAGCTCGCTAGTCGGGGTCGGGCAGTTCTTC CASSLVGVGQFF . TRBJ2-1 once TRBV14
TGCGCCAGCGACGGACAGGGTGGTGCTTTCTTT CASDGQGGAFF TRBD1 TRBJ1-1 few TRBV5-1
TGTGCCAGCTCACCACTCGGGAAGGCTGGCTACACCTTC CASSPLGKAGYTF . TRBJ1-2 once TRBV18
TGCGCCAGCAGCTTCACAGGGGGCGATGGCTACACCTTC CASSFTGGDGYTF TRBD1 TRBJ1-2 . TRBV5-1
TGTGCCAGCAGCTTACAGGGACAGGGTGGTTCACCCCTCCACTTT CASSLQGQGGSPLHF TRBD1 TRBJ1-6 . TRBV7-3
TGCAGCGTGGGAACAGGATATAGCAATCAGCCCCAGCATTTT CSVGTGYSNQPQHF . TRBJ1-5 . TRBV29-1
TGTGCCAGCAGTTCATCCACAGTAAAGGATAATTCACCCCTCCACTTT CASSSSTVKDNSPLHF . TRBJ1-6 . TRBV27
TGTGCCAGTAGCCGTCGGGGCGGGGTGGGAGATGGCTACACCTTC CASSRRGGVGDGYTF . TRBJ1-2 few TRBV19
TGTGCCAGTGGCAATGAAAAACTGTTTTTT CASGNEKLFF . TRBJ1-4 . TRBV19